The 4 T cell receptor beta chains listed next were all sequenced from one sample in a study of T cells in Graves' hyperthyroidism and ophthalmopathy. RNA transcripts served as the template for amplifying TCR beta CDR3 regions. The HTBI set primed first-round TCR CDR3 RT-PCR. One entry per CDR3 protein, called by TCRdb with MiXCR from the multiplex PCR reads. The sample includes approximately 330,000 distinct CDR3 sequences, 18% of them seen just once. Sequencing input: blood. Every receptor here comes from a woman aged 50 to 60 with Graves' hyperthyroidism.

In this sample, this clonotype turned up many times. The chain recombines TRBV5-1 with TRBJ1-1; 8 positions match TRBD1. CDR3 length: 14 amino acids. V shed 4 bases and J 6 bases; nucleotides not matched to a gene: 8. Germline V CDR1 and CDR2: SGHRS, YFSETQ. The CDR3 loop reads CASSGNRGEAEAFF. CDR3 nucleotide sequence: TGCGCCAGCAGCGGAAACAGGGGGGAGGCTGAAGCTTTCTTT.

This clonotype was counted a few times. The chain recombines TRBV18 with TRBJ2-5; weak D call: TRBD2 (6 bases). This CDR3 region has 14 residues. The germline CDR1 and CDR2 sequences are KGHSH and LQKENI. The germline V and J ends were trimmed by 8 bases and 2 bases, with 15 bases remaining between them. The CDR3 loop reads CASASSGTQETQYF. The CDR3, as DNA: TGTGCCAGCGCCAGCTCCGGGACTCAAGAGACCCAGTACTTC. The whole variable domain, remainder taken from reference TRBV18 and TRBJ2-5, is NAGVMQNPRHLVRRRGQEARLRCSPMKGHSHVYWYRQLPEEGLKFMVYLQKENIIDESGMPKERFSAEFPKEGPSILRIQQVVRGDSAAYFCASASSGTQETQYFGPGTRLLVL.

About this clonotype: The germline gene is not matched at one end of the junction; a read error may be the cause. This chain links TRBV5-4 with TRBJ2-1, with D perhaps assigned TRBD1 or TRBD2 (5 bases each). CDR1 and CDR2 from the germline V gene are SGHNT and YYREEE (reference sequence). The CDR3 loop spans 16 amino acids. Here the CDR3 DNA reads TGTACCAGCAGCTTGGGGGAGCTCCGGGGAGACAATGAGCAGTTCTTC. It codes for CTSSLGELRGDNEQFF.

V and J are TRBV20-1 and TRBJ1-2, with TRBD1 matching over 8 bases. V lost 0 bases to trimming and J lost 3 bases; unmatched junction nucleotides: 3. Germline CDR1 DFQATT, CDR2 SNEGSKA (reference sequence). The CDR3 covers 14 residues. CDR3 bases: TGCAGTGCTAGAGATCCGGACAGGGACTATGGCTACACCTTC. It is translated as CSARDPDRDYGYTF.